This passage covers 20 T cell receptor beta chains from one sample sequenced in a study of blood T cell repertoires in COVID-19 (dated by TCRdb to the early 2020s). Library preparation employed the immunoSEQ multiplex PCR assay. Here the immuneACCESS table is served through TCRdb, limited to in-frame sequences with V and J called. Missing clones are a known gap in these copies; in checked studies unresolved V genes cover under half, and the rest lacks a known reason. The sample table shows about 26,000 clones, and about 89% are seen once. The ten largest account for just under 5% of the sample. The sequenced sample was peripheral blood. The receptors stem from a man between 65 and 85 years old with active COVID-19.

The genes are TRBV29-1 and TRBJ1-5, with 10 bases fitting TRBD1. Trimming removed 5 bases from V and 8 bases from J; junction bases left unmatched: 12. This CDR3 is built from 15 residues. Germline assignment: CDR1 SQVTM and CDR2 ANQGSEA. This CDR3 is CSVRSGTGDDEPQHF. The CDR3 coding sequence is TGCAGCGTTCGTTCCGGGACAGGGGATGATGAGCCCCAGCATTTT. The whole variable domain, filled in from reference TRBV29-1 and TRBJ1-5, reads SAVISQKPSRDICQRGTSLTIQCQVDSQVTMMFWYRQQPGQSLTLIATANQGSEATYESGFVIDKFPISRPNLTFSTLTVSNMSPEDSSIYLCSVRSGTGDDEPQHFGDGTRLSIL.

The rearrangement joins TRBV7-3 to TRBJ1-1, with no clear D. The CDR3 sequence is 15 residues long. V was cut by 0 bases and J by 1 base, with 9 bases left in between. Germline V lookup: CDR1 SGHTA, CDR2 FQGTGA. DNA for the CDR3: TGTGCCAGCAGCTTAACTGGCAGGCAGAACACTGAAGCTTTCTTT. It encodes CASSLTGRQNTEAFF.

The V and J genes are TRBV5-6 and TRBJ1-2; possible D gene TRBD1, 5 bases. Germline CDR1 is SGHDT and CDR2 is YYEEEE. The ends were cut back, 2 bases at V and 1 base at J, with 15 bases in the middle. The CDR3 is 16 residues long. As DNA, the CDR3 is TGTGCCAGCAGCTTCATAAGACAGAGAGATAACTATGGCTACACCTTC. This codes for CASSFIRQRDNYGYTF.

This clone was counted a single time. The chain uses TRBV9 and TRBJ2-6; 12 bases align to TRBD1. The V gene end was trimmed by 0 bases and the J gene end by 1 base; junction bases not matched to a gene: 8. Germline V gene data show CDR1 as SGDLS and CDR2 as YYNGEE. The CDR3 runs 20 residues. The CDR3: CASSVATGTGGNSGANVLTF. In DNA, the CDR3 is TGTGCCAGCAGCGTAGCTACGGGGACAGGGGGCAATTCTGGGGCCAACGTCCTGACTTTC.

The gene calls are TRBV12-3 or TRBV12-4 and TRBJ1-4, with 7 bases identical to TRBD1. The CDR3 sequence is 12 residues long. The V segment lost 6 bases and the J segment 7 bases; nucleotides outside the gene matches: 2. Written as DNA, the CDR3 is TGTGCCAGCAGAGACAGGGCTGAAAAACTGTTTTTT. Translated: CASRDRAEKLFF.

The chain links TRBV7-9 to TRBJ1-6, with D uncertain. Deletions cut 5 bases from V and 8 bases from J, with 19 bases between. Germline CDR1 and CDR2: SEHNR and FQNEAQ (reference sequence). CDR3 size: 16 residues. CDR3 in amino acids: CASSRSGRLSDSPLHF. The CDR3 DNA is TGTGCCAGCAGCCGTTCCGGGAGACTAAGTGATTCACCCCTCCACTTT.

The rearrangement links TRBV6-6 to TRBJ2-5, with D tentatively TRBD1 (6 bases). V lost 5 bases and J 3 bases, leaving 7 bases between the germline ends. Germline loops: CDR1 MNHNY, CDR2 SVGAGI (reference sequence). The CDR3 is 12 amino acids. The CDR3 bases are TGTGCCAGCAGTGGACAGAAAGAGACCCAGTACTTC. It codes for CASSGQKETQYF.

In this sample, this clone turned up a few times. The chain joins TRBV4-2 to TRBJ2-1, with no clear D. CDR3 size: 13 residues. Germline values: CDR1 LGHNA, CDR2 YNFKEQ. The V and J ends lost 0 bases and 3 bases respectively, with 3 bases between them. DNA for the CDR3: TGTGCCAGCAGCCAAGATTACTACAATGAGCAGTTCTTC. This encodes CASSQDYYNEQFF.

The chain links TRBV6-6 to TRBJ2-7, with 9 bases that match TRBD1. Germline CDR1 and CDR2: MNHNY and SVGAGI (reference sequence). The J segment lost 6 bases and the V segment lost 2 bases, leaving 11 bases of the junction unmatched. This CDR3 is built from 16 residues. The CDR3 reads CASSYNPTGGKGEQYF. The CDR3 DNA follows: TGTGCCAGCAGTTACAATCCAACAGGGGGCAAGGGCGAGCAGTACTTC.

The chain employs TRBV28 and TRBJ1-6, with TRBD1 identical over 7 bases. With V trimmed by 6 bases and J by 5 bases, 7 bases remained unmatched. Per germline, CDR1 MDHEN and CDR2 SYDVKM. There are 15 residues in the CDR3. CDR3 coding DNA: TGTGCCAGCAGGACCGCGCAGGGGGATAATTCACCCCTCCACTTT. Encoded protein: CASRTAQGDNSPLHF.

The chain carries TRBV5-1 and TRBJ2-1; TRBD2 agrees at 7 bases. Germline loops: CDR1 SGHRS, CDR2 YFSETQ. The J segment lost 5 bases and the V segment lost 4 bases, leaving 3 bases of the junction unmatched. The CDR3 loop spans 13 amino acids. This chain's CDR3 is CASSGGGNNEQFF. CDR3 sequence (DNA): TGCGCCAGCAGCGGGGGAGGGAACAATGAGCAGTTCTTC. Filled out from reference TRBV5-1 and TRBJ2-1, the complete variable domain reads KAGVTQTPRYLIKTRGQQVTLSCSPISGHRSVSWYQQTPGQGLQFLFEYFSETQRNKGNFPGRFSGRQFSNSRSEMNVSTLELGDSALYLCASSGGGNNEQFFGPGTRLTVL.

This clone was found a few times. The chain has TRBV27 and TRBJ1-2; TRBD1 is a possible D gene (6 bases). Germline CDR1 is MNHEY and CDR2 is SMNVEV (reference sequence). With 5 bases removed from V and 8 bases from J, the gap between germline ends came to 18 bases. CDR3 size: 14 residues. The CDR3 protein is CASSSVGGAGGYTF. The CDR3 DNA sequence: TGTGCCAGCAGTAGTGTTGGGGGCGCCGGAGGCTACACCTTC.

V and J are TRBV4-3 and TRBJ2-3; a possible D gene is TRBD2 (7 bases). With 3 bases removed from V and 2 bases from J, the gap between germline ends came to 15 bases. The CDR3 loop spans 16 amino acids. Germline lookup yields CDR1 LGHNA and CDR2 YSLEER. CDR3: CASSHSRGGPTDTQYF. The CDR3 DNA reads TGCGCCAGCAGCCATTCTCGCGGGGGCCCCACAGATACGCAGTATTTT.

This sequence joins TRBV27 and TRBJ2-7; the D gene is possibly TRBD2 (7 bases). This CDR3 spans 13 amino acids. Germline lookup yields CDR1 MNHEY and CDR2 SMNVEV (reference sequence). Between the trimmed V and J ends, which lost 0 bases and 7 bases, there was a span of 10 bases. CDR3 loop: CASSLSGGGEQYF. CDR3 nucleotides: TGTGCCAGCAGTTTATCAGGGGGAGGGGAGCAGTACTTC.

The rearrangement joins TRBV4-3 to TRBJ2-3; 10 nucleotides line up with TRBD1. Trimming at V came to 3 bases and at J to 4 bases, leaving 1 base not matched to a gene. The CDR3 has 14 amino acids. Germline V gene data show CDR1 as LGHNA and CDR2 as YSLEER. CDR3 sequence (DNA): TGCGCCAGCAGCCAGGGGACAGGGGCAGATACGCAGTATTTT. This translates into CASSQGTGADTQYF.

J is TRBJ1-1 and V is TRBV12-3 or TRBV12-4; tentatively, D is TRBD1 (6 bases). Trimming removed 6 bases from V and 0 bases from J, with 8 bases in between. The CDR3 consists of 13 residues. CDR3 sequence reads: CASRRTVNTEAFF. CDR3 nucleotides: TGTGCCAGCAGGAGGACAGTGAACACTGAAGCTTTCTTT.

The gene calls are TRBV19 and TRBJ2-5; 14 bases agree with TRBD2. This CDR3 has 15 residues. CDR1 and CDR2 from the germline V gene are LNHDA and SQIVND (reference sequence). The junction had 5 bases not matched to a gene; V was cut back by 6 bases and J by 5 bases. CDR3 bases: TGTGCCAGTAGAGGGACTAGCGGGGGCGTCGAGACCCAGTACTTC. This translates into CASRGTSGGVETQYF.

The V and J genes are TRBV9 and TRBJ2-1; 11 bases are a match to TRBD2. The germline V gene has CDR1 SGDLS and CDR2 YYNGEE. V shed 3 bases and J 8 bases; nucleotides not matched to a gene: 7. This CDR3 region has 15 residues. CDR3 sequence: CASSATSGGNDEQFF. As DNA, the CDR3 is TGTGCCAGCAGCGCAACTAGCGGGGGTAACGATGAGCAGTTCTTC.

The CDR3 sequence is CSVTGDSYEQYF. CDR3 sequence (DNA): TGCAGCGTTACAGGGGACTCCTACGAGCAGTACTTC. The V call is TRBV29-1, the J call TRBJ2-7, with 7 bases that match TRBD1. Germline values: CDR1 SQVTM, CDR2 ANQGSEA. V was pared by 5 bases and J by 0 bases, with 1 base of the junction left unmatched. The length of the CDR3 is 12 residues.

The rearrangement joins TRBV21-1 to TRBJ2-7; TRBD1 reflects the table's D call only, with no check against the DNA. TRBV21-1 is recorded as a pseudogene. This CDR3 comprises 12 residues. The CDR3 here is CASNASGHEQYF. DNA for the CDR3: TGTGCCAGCAACGCCTCAGGGCACGAGCAGTACTTC.